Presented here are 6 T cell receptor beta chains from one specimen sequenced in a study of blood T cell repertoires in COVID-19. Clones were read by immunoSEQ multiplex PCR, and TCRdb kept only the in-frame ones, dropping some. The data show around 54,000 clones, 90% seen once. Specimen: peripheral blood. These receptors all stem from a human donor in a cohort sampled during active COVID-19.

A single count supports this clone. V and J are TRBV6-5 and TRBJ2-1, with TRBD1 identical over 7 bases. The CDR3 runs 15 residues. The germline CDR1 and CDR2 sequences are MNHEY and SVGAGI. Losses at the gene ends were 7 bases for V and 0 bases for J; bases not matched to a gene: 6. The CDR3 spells CASTRDSRSYNEQFF. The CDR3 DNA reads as TGTGCCAGCACTCGGGACAGCCGCTCCTACAATGAGCAGTTCTTC.

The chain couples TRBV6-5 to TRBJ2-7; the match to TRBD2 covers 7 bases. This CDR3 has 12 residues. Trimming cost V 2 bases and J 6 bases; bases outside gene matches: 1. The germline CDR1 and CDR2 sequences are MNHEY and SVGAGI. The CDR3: CASSYTGGEQYF. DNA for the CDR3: TGTGCCAGCAGTTACACGGGGGGCGAGCAGTACTTC.

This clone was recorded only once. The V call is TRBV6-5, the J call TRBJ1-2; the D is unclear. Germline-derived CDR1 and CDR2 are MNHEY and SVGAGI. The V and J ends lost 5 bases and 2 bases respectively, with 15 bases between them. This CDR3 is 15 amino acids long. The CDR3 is CASSPGLGGNYGYTF. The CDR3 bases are TGTGCCAGCAGTCCCGGCCTAGGCGGAAACTATGGCTACACCTTC.

CDR3 sequence (DNA): TGCAGTGCTGGGGGAGGCAATGAGCAGTTCTTC. Encoded protein: CSAGGGNEQFF. The rearrangement joins TRBV20-1 to TRBJ2-1, with D possibly being TRBD2 (6 bases). From germline, CDR1 is DFQATT and CDR2 SNEGSKA (reference sequence). This CDR3 region has 11 residues. Trimming pared 5 bases from V and 6 bases from J, leaving 8 bases between.

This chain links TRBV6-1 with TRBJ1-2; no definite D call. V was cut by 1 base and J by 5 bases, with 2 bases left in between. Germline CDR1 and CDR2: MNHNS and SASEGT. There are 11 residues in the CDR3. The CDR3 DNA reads TGTGCCAGCAGTGAAGTATATGGCTACACCTTC. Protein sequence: CASSEVYGYTF.

This CDR3 reads CSASSLGRGEETQYF. Written as DNA, the CDR3 is TGCAGTGCTAGTTCTCTGGGCAGGGGCGAGGAGACCCAGTACTTC. V is TRBV20-1 and J is TRBJ2-5, with a tentative D call TRBD1 (6 bases). This CDR3 contains 15 residues. V shed 3 bases and J shed 5 bases, with 19 bases lying between them. In germline, CDR1 is DFQATT, CDR2 SNEGSKA (reference sequence).